The TCR beta chain under discussion was sequenced for a study of blood T cell repertoires in COVID-19. Study background: Samples taken during acute and convalescent COVID-19 were collected in the United States, Italy and Spain. In each case, the material was cDNA or gDNA derived from T cells, B-cell-depleted T cells, or PBMCs.

This CDR3 comprises 16 residues. Germline CDR1 and CDR2: MDHEN and SYDVKM. Trimming removed 7 bases at V and 0 bases at J, with 18 bases between. In the study's own analysis: By means of reference gene primer amplification, nucleated cell counts were estimated. Measured with immunoSEQ multiplex PCR; TCRdb has only the in-frame clones, and not every one. That table gives V, J and clone size, and the DNA gave D and trimming. The sample carries more than 110,000 clones, over 60% recorded once. The gene calls are TRBV28 and TRBJ1-2, with TRBD1 as a possible D gene (6 bases). This clonotype originated in an elderly man with acute or convalescent COVID-19. Sequenced: peripheral blood. The CDR3 region is CASTLGGGTTNYGYTF. Written as DNA, the CDR3 is TGTGCCAGCACCCTTGGGGGGGGCACAACTAACTATGGCTACACCTTC.